This T cell receptor beta chain derives from a study of cytomegalovirus exposure and HLA in healthy donors. In the case of this clone: Other DNA variants within this sample encode the same CDR3.

The study ran its PCR with 60 Vbeta and 13 Jbeta primers. Repertoires were generated with immunoSEQ multiplex PCR, while TCRdb's copy carries only in-frame clones and drops some. The sample has around 200,000 clones; roughly 79% are singletons. Germline-derived CDR1 and CDR2 are LNHNV and YYDKDF (reference sequence). The CDR3 extends over 14 amino acids. V lost 0 bases to trimming and J lost 1 base, with 7 bases between them. The receptor comes from a man aged 25-45 years in good health and CMV-seronegative. V gene TRBV15 combines with J gene TRBJ2-7; possible D gene TRBD2, 6 bases. Input material: PBMCs. CDR3 nucleotide sequence: TGTGCCACCAGCAGAGAGGGGGGATCCTACGAGCAGTACTTC. This encodes CATSREGGSYEQYF.